Here is one T cell receptor (beta chain) with its context. The target of this receptor is not known. Base qualities are missing; no much larger clone stands one base away. This sample is drawn from a study of shared T cell receptors in the human thymus (dated by TCRdb to about 2021). Describing the broader study: The study investigated the way shared, self-reactive T-cell receptor alpha chains are produced in the human thymus.

The CDR3 has 17 amino acids, counting the end cysteine and phenylalanine. This entry keeps only the CDR3 DNA: 51 bases, framed from base 1. For CDR1 and CDR2, the germline V gene lists SGHDN and FVKESK. Trimming removed 4 bases from V and 7 bases from J; the gene matches leave 13 bases unexplained. Library generation was performed with the immunoSEQ multiplex PCR assay. This is the immuneACCESS table as TCRdb keeps it, with only in-frame sequences that have V and J called. A part of the clones is gone; compared with another copy, unresolved V genes explain less than half, and the rest is unexplained. For this sample the table gives roughly 660,000 clones, of which roughly 90% were detected only once. The top ten clonotypes cover 0.0085% to 0.012% of the sample. The sample was also linked to a second study, of human thymus T cells. Reported in the second study: The donors were immunologically healthy infants in Finland who had open corrective cardiac surgery for congenital heart defects. Thymus tissue was collected as surgical resects that were removed during corrective cardiac surgery. Usage of V and J gene segments appeared to be biased in both the thymic and the peripheral blood repertoires. Highly overlapping thymic TCR repertoires among unrelated individuals were reported in the related research. TCR alpha and beta repertoires from seven to nine infant thymus samples and a few related peripheral blood samples were characterized in the study. The infant donors were roughly 7 to 244 days old, and the cohort included several males and a couple of females. Thymocytes were freed from the tissue by mechanical means and kept at -70 degrees C as pellets of roughly 10-32 million cells. A QIAsymphony instrument was used to extract genomic DNA from frozen cell pellets. Using the immunoSEQ multiplex PCR assay, the TCRB and TCRAD loci were amplified from a standardized quantity of quality-controlled genomic DNA. The amplicons spanned the V(D)J region and were long enough to cover the CDR3 and allow V and J genes to be identified. Through the commercial immunoSEQ service, the amplicons were sequenced on an Illumina platform. Corrections for primer bias and sequencing errors followed previously described methods, while TCRAD and TCRB definitions were based on the IMGT database. Repertoires were analysed with immunoSEQ Analyzer 3.0 and VDJTools, covering basic statistics, V/J segment usage, diversity estimates, rarefaction and pairwise overlap. To estimate diversity, the Chao1, ChaoE, Efron-Thisted, Shannon and inverse Simpson indices were applied, and diversity was also estimated on datasets down-sampled to the smallest sample. Repertoire overlap was assessed by strict matching of CDR3 nucleotide sequence, V gene and J gene, and clustering was done by Jaccard-based multidimensional scaling. On average, thymus samples gave around 880,000 unique TCRB clonotypes, whereas blood samples gave about 84,000.

This sequence was found in a boy less than two years old with a congenital heart defect. Donor details come from another sample of the same person, matched by shared clones. The rearrangement joined TRBV14 to TRBJ2-1, and 10 junctional nucleotides match TRBD2. Specimen: thymocytes. The CDR3 protein: CASSLDGASGRANEQFF. The nucleotide sequence reads TGTGCCAGCAGCCTAGACGGGGCTAGCGGGAGAGCAAATGAGCAGTTCTTC. The variable domain in full, with residues beyond the CDR3 obtained from the reference TRBV14 and TRBJ2-1 genes, is EAGVTQFPSHSVIEKGQTVTLRCDPISGHDNLYWYRRVMGKEIKFLLHFVKESKQDESGMPNNRFLAERTGGTYSTLKVQPAELEDSGVYFCASSLDGASGRANEQFFGPGTRLTVL.